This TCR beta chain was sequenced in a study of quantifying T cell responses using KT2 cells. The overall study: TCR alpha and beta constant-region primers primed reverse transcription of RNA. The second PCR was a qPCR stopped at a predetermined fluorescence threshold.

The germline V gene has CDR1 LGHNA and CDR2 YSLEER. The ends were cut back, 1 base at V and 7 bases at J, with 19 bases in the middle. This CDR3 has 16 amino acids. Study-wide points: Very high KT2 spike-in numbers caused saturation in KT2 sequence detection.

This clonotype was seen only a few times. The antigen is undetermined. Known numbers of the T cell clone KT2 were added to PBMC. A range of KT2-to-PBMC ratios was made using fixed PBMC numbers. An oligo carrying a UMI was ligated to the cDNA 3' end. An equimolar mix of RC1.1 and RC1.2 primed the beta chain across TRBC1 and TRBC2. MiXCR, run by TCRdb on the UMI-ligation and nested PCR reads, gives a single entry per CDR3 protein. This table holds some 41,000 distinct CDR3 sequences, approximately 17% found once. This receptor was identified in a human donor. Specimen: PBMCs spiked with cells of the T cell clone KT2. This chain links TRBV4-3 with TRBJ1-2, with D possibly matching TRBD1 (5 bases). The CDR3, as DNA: TGCGCCAGCAGCCAAGGGGGGGAGGATGAGACGGCTGGCTACACCTTC. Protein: CASSQGGEDETAGYTF.